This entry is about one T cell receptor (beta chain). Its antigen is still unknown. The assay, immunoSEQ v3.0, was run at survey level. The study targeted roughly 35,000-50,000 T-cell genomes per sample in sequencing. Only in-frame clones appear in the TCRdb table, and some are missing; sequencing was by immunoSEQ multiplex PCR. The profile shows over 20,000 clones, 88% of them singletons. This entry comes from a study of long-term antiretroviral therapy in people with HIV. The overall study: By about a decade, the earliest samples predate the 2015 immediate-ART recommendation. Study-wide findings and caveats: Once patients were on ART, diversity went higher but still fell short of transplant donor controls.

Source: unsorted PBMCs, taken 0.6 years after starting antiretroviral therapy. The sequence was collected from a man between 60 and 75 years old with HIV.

CDR3 DNA sequence: TGTGCCAGTAGTTCCAGAGCCTTCGGGACAGGGATCCCCGGGGAGCTGTTTTTT. Amino acids: CASSSRAFGTGIPGELFF. The V and J genes are TRBV19 and TRBJ2-2; TRBD1 matches at 9 bases. CDR1 is LNHDA and CDR2 is SQIVND in the germline V gene (reference sequence). The ends lost 5 bases at V and 6 bases at J; junction bases unmatched: 16. The CDR3 is made up of 18 amino acids. The variable domain in full, with the rest retrieved from reference TRBV19 and TRBJ2-2, is DGGITQSPKYLFRKEGQNVTLSCEQNLNHDAMYWYRQDPGQGLRLIYYSQIVNDFQKGDIAEGYSVSREKKESFPLTVTSAQKNPTAFYLCASSSRAFGTGIPGELFFGEGSRLTVL.